The source of this TCR beta chain is a study of identical twins. MiXCR was run by TCRdb on the 5' RACE reads, yielding one entry per CDR3 protein. The table shows about 520,000 distinct CDR3 sequences, with less than 25% occurring only once. Per germline, CDR1 SNHLY and CDR2 FYNNEI. V shed 5 bases, J shed 7 bases, and the junction held 5 bases outside the gene matches. This CDR3 contains 14 residues. The same sample was also used in a study of T cells expressing NK-cell markers.

Input material: CD4+ T cells sorted from blood. The chain combines TRBV2 with TRBJ2-1; 10 bases map to TRBD1. This TCR came from a woman aged 18-29 years in good health. The CDR3 protein is CASSSPGQGNEQFF. CDR3 nucleotide sequence: TGTGCCAGCAGTTCCCCGGGACAGGGGAATGAGCAGTTCTTC. The full variable domain, with the rest looked up from reference TRBV2 and TRBJ2-1, is EPEVTQTPSHQVTQMGQEVILRCVPISNHLYFYWYRQILGQKVEFLVSFYNNEISEKSEIFDDQFSVERPDGSNFTLKIRSTKLEDSAMYFCASSSPGQGNEQFFGPGTRLTVL.